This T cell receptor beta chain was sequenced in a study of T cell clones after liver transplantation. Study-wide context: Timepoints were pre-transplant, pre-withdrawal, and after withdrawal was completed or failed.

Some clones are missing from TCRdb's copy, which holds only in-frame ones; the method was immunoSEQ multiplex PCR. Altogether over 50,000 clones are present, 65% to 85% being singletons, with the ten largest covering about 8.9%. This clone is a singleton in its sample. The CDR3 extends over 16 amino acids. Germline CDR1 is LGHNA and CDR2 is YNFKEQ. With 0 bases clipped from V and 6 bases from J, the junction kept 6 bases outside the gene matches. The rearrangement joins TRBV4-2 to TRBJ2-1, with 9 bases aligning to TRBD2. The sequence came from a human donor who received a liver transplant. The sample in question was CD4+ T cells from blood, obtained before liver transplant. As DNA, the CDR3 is TGTGCCAGCAGCCAAGAAAGTGGCGGGGGGGCCAATGAGCAGTTCTTC. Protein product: CASSQESGGGANEQFF.